The rows below give T cell receptor beta chains drawn from one sample of a study of blood T cell repertoires in COVID-19. Assay used: immunoSEQ multiplex PCR; TCRdb lists only in-frame clones, some missing. The data hold over 70,000 clones, with almost 90% observed a single time. Specimen: peripheral blood. The receptors originated from a woman older than 75 with active or convalescent COVID-19. Each CDR3 is given with its conserved first and last residue. D genes are given only for firm matches. Some rows have no size entry. The others give once, few or many, or a class for an expanded clone.

>TRBJ2-3|TRBV21-1|.|.
CASSGRTDTDTQYF
TGTGCCAGCAGCGGACGGACAGACACAGATACGCAGTATTTT
>TRBJ2-1|TRBV16|.|TRBD1
CASSQRTGFNEQFF
TGTGCCAGCAGTCAAAGGACAGGGTTCAATGAGCAGTTCTTC
>TRBJ1-2|TRBV28|.|TRBD1
CASSFGDREGYGYTF
TGTGCCAGCAGTTTCGGGGACAGGGAGGGGTATGGCTACACCTTC
>TRBJ2-6|TRBV7-2|.|TRBD2
CASSPREGGSSGANVLTF
TGTGCCAGCAGCCCCCGGGAGGGAGGAAGCTCTGGGGCCAACGTCCTGACTTTC
>TRBJ2-3|TRBV9|.|TRBD2
CASDREGQTDTQYF
TGTGCCAGCGACCGGGAGGGCCAAACAGATACGCAGTATTTT
>TRBJ2-7|TRBV5-1|.|.
CASSRGDSYEQYF
TGCGCCAGCAGCAGGGGCGACTCCTACGAGCAGTACTTC
>TRBJ2-7|TRBV11-2|.|.
CASSSQGYEQYF
TGTGCCAGCAGCTCTCAGGGTTACGAGCAGTACTTC
>TRBJ1-4|TRBV2|once|.
CASSDLGGFNEKLFF
TGTGCCAGCAGTGATCTTGGGGGCTTTAATGAAAAACTGTTTTTT
>TRBJ1-3|TRBV27|.|.
CASSLFGNSGNTIYF
TGTGCCAGCAGTTTATTCGGGAATTCTGGAAACACCATATATTTT
>TRBJ2-7|TRBV9|.|.
CASSRDGRTQGVREQYF
TGTGCCAGCAGCCGAGACGGGAGAACTCAAGGAGTGAGAGAGCAGTACTTC
>TRBJ2-3|TRBV7-3|.|TRBD2
CASSLNQAGAGDTQYF
TGTGCCAGCAGCTTAAATCAAGCGGGAGCGGGAGATACGCAGTATTTT
>TRBJ1-1|TRBV7-2|once|.
CASSSPFRDAAFF
TGTGCCAGCAGCTCCCCGTTCAGGGATGCAGCTTTCTTT
>TRBJ2-5|TRBV27|once|.
CASSSRLVGTQYF
TGTGCCAGCAGTTCCCGACTAGTAGGGACCCAGTACTTC
>TRBJ2-2|TRBV7-3|.|.
CASSPAGGPDTGELFF
TGTGCCAGCAGCCCGGCCGGAGGGCCGGACACCGGGGAGCTGTTTTTT
>TRBJ1-4|TRBV9|.|.
CASSDGPLNEKLFF
TGTGCCAGCAGCGATGGGCCACTTAATGAAAAACTGTTTTTT
>TRBJ1-5|TRBV28|.|.
CASGLGRGQPQHF
TGTGCCAGCGGGTTAGGGCGGGGTCAGCCCCAGCATTTT
>TRBJ2-7|TRBV5-1|once|.
CASSAGVAEGQYF
TGCGCCAGCAGTGCTGGGGTAGCGGAGGGGCAGTACTTC
>TRBJ2-7|TRBV7-8|.|TRBD2
CASSFGRNSYEQYF
TGTGCCAGCAGCTTCGGGAGGAACTCCTACGAGCAGTACTTC
>TRBJ2-1|TRBV24-1|once|TRBD2
CATSDLPGGSNEQFF
TGTGCCACCAGTGATTTACCGGGAGGGTCGAATGAGCAGTTCTTC
>TRBJ2-1|TRBV19|.|TRBD2
CASSLLSGRAGKSYNEQFF
TGTGCCAGTAGTCTCCTGAGCGGGAGGGCCGGCAAGTCCTACAATGAGCAGTTCTTC
>TRBJ2-1|TRBV24-1|.|TRBD2
CATSAGGSQDEQFF
TGTGCCACCAGTGCGGGAGGGTCTCAGGATGAGCAGTTCTTC
>TRBJ1-4|TRBV11-2|.|TRBD1
CASSLTPGQGYEKLFF
TGTGCCAGCAGCTTGACACCGGGACAGGGCTACGAAAAACTGTTTTTT
>TRBJ1-1|TRBV29-1|.|.
CSVEPGRGGAFF
TGCAGCGTTGAACCAGGGAGGGGGGGAGCTTTCTTT
>TRBJ2-3|TRBV7-3|.|TRBD2
CASSSQPGLAATDTQYF
TGTGCCAGCAGCTCCCAACCGGGACTAGCGGCGACAGATACGCAGTATTTT
>TRBJ2-1|TRBV3-1/TRBV3-2|.|TRBD2
CASEGGGSGRVGNEQFF
TGTGCCAGCGAAGGGGGCGGTAGCGGGAGGGTAGGCAATGAGCAGTTCTTC
>TRBJ2-2|TRBV7-8|.|TRBD2
CASSPTGTSGRNTGELFF
TGTGCCAGCAGCCCGACGGGGACTAGCGGGAGGAACACCGGGGAGCTGTTTTTT
>TRBJ2-7|TRBV11-2|once|.
CASSFGTSSYEQYF
TGTGCCAGCAGCTTCGGCACTAGCTCCTACGAGCAGTACTTC
>TRBJ2-7|TRBV5-1|.|.
CASSSDQGKYEQYF
TGCGCCAGCAGCTCCGACCAGGGGAAGTACGAGCAGTACTTC
>TRBJ2-2|TRBV28|once|TRBD2
CASRGYSGRGTGELFF
TGTGCCAGCAGGGGGTATAGCGGGAGAGGCACCGGGGAGCTGTTTTTT
>TRBJ1-5|TRBV6-2/TRBV6-3|.|.
CASSSQLQPQHF
TGTGCCAGCAGTTCACAGCTTCAGCCCCAGCATTTT
>TRBJ2-5|TRBV4-3|.|.
CASSQDHRNFQETQYF
TGCGCCAGCAGCCAAGACCACAGAAACTTCCAAGAGACCCAGTACTTC
>TRBJ1-1|TRBV2|.|.
CASSTRRGGGNTEAFF
TGTGCCAGCAGTACCCGCCGAGGGGGGGGGAACACTGAAGCTTTCTTT
>TRBJ2-7|TRBV25-1|.|.
CASSDPSVYEQYF
TGTGCCAGCAGTGACCCTTCTGTCTACGAGCAGTACTTC
>TRBJ1-6|TRBV10-3|.|.
CAISESMEGNSPLHF
TGTGCCATCAGTGAGTCAATGGAGGGGAATTCACCCCTCCACTTT
>TRBJ2-7|TRBV28|once|TRBD1
CASSSGTGQNEQYF
TGTGCCAGCAGTTCCGGGACAGGGCAAAACGAGCAGTACTTC
>TRBJ2-7|TRBV29-1|.|.
CSATRGYEQYF
TGCAGCGCCACTCGGGGCTACGAGCAGTACTTC
>TRBJ1-2|TRBV6-2/TRBV6-3|.|.
CASSPPGQLRGYGYTF
TGTGCCAGCAGCCCACCTGGACAGCTCCGGGGCTATGGCTACACCTTC
>TRBJ2-5|TRBV6-2/TRBV6-3|.|TRBD1
CASSPFSTGKETQYF
TGTGCCAGCAGTCCATTTTCGACAGGGAAAGAGACCCAGTACTTC
>TRBJ1-5|TRBV28|.|.
CASRQDPLPNQPQHF
TGTGCCTCAAGACAGGACCCTCTTCCGAATCAGCCCCAGCATTTT
>TRBJ1-2|TRBV28|.|.
CASSLPGGYGYTF
TGTGCCAGCAGTTTGCCCGGGGGGTATGGCTACACCTTC
>TRBJ2-7|TRBV6-5|.|.
CASERGTYEQYF
TGTGCCAGCGAACGGGGGACCTACGAGCAGTACTTC
>TRBJ2-7|TRBV28|.|.
CSSSRDNGVQYF
TGTTCAAGTTCCCGGGATAACGGCGTGCAGTACTTC
>TRBJ1-1|TRBV6-5|once|.
CASSPPFGEVAFF
TGTGCCAGCAGCCCCCCTTTTGGGGAGGTAGCTTTCTTT
>TRBJ1-3|TRBV5-4|.|TRBD1
CASSLGGDRGPGNTIYF
TGTGCCAGCAGCTTGGGGGGGGACAGGGGGCCTGGAAACACCATATATTTT
>TRBJ1-1|TRBV29-1|.|TRBD1
CSQFPLPGQGARNTEAFF
TGCAGCCAGTTTCCCCTCCCGGGACAGGGGGCACGAAACACTGAAGCTTTCTTT
>TRBJ2-7|TRBV27|.|TRBD2
CASSIRPGLAIRRSYEQYF
TGTGCCAGCAGTATCCGGCCGGGACTAGCTATCCGGCGCTCCTACGAGCAGTACTTC
>TRBJ2-3|TRBV6-1|.|TRBD1
CASSETEQGVYGSTDTQYF
TGTGCCAGCAGTGAAACAGAACAGGGGGTATATGGGAGCACAGATACGCAGTATTTT
>TRBJ1-3|TRBV3-1/TRBV3-2|once|.
CASSPGMGNTIYF
TGTGCCAGCAGCCCCGGGATGGGAAACACCATATATTTT
>TRBJ2-7|TRBV25-1|few|TRBD1
CASRGDRGEQYF
TGTGCCAGCAGGGGAGACAGGGGCGAGCAGTACTTC
>TRBJ1-3|TRBV5-1|.|.
CASSPDIGNTIYF
TGCGCCAGCAGCCCCGACATTGGAAACACCATATATTTT
>TRBJ2-7|TRBV6-2/TRBV6-3|.|.
CASSTDGVSSYEQYF
TGTGCCAGCAGTACCGACGGGGTCAGCTCCTACGAGCAGTACTTC
>TRBJ2-5|TRBV6-6|.|.
CASRDTGFQETQYF
TGTGCCAGCAGAGATACAGGATTTCAAGAGACCCAGTACTTC